These 24 T cell receptor beta chains originate from one sample sequenced in a study of cytomegalovirus exposure and HLA in healthy donors. PCR primers comprised 60 Vbeta and 13 Jbeta primers. The data were produced by immunoSEQ multiplex PCR, yet TCRdb's version contains in-frame clones alone and is incomplete. The table lists roughly 170,000 clones, around 81% of them singletons. Material: PBMCs. Receptors originate from a woman aged 25 to 39 in good health and CMV-seronegative.

This clone turned up a few times. The V call is TRBV7-9, the J call TRBJ1-1, with no clear D. Trimming removed 6 bases at V and 6 bases at J, with 11 bases between. This CDR3 has 12 amino acids. CDR1 SEHNR and CDR2 FQNEAQ come from the germline V gene (reference sequence). The CDR3: CASSPYESEAFF. In DNA form, the CDR3 reads TGTGCCAGCAGTCCGTATGAGTCTGAAGCTTTCTTT.

The chain recombines TRBV19 with TRBJ2-7; 9 bases align to TRBD1. Germline V gene sequence: CDR1 LNHDA, CDR2 SQIVND (reference sequence). V trimming: 2 bases; J trimming: 3 bases; junction bases outside the gene matches: 8. The CDR3 length is 16 residues. CDR3 loop: CASSIQTGGQLYEQYF. The CDR3 DNA is TGTGCCAGTAGTATACAGACAGGGGGTCAACTCTACGAGCAGTACTTC.

This sequence joins TRBV27 and TRBJ2-5; possible D gene TRBD2, 5 bases. The CDR3 covers 17 residues. The germline V and J ends were trimmed by 2 bases and 4 bases, with 20 bases remaining between them. The V gene's germline CDR1 is MNHEY and CDR2 SMNVEV (reference sequence). CDR3 bases: TGTGCCAGCAGTTTAACCGCTGGTGGGAGTTGGGGAGAGACCCAGTACTTC. Its translation: CASSLTAGGSWGETQYF.

The chain uses TRBV20-1 and TRBJ2-1; no definite D call. The germline gives CDR1 DFQATT, CDR2 SNEGSKA (reference sequence). This CDR3 contains 11 residues. With 1 base removed from V and 4 bases from J, the gap between germline ends came to 2 bases. The CDR3 coding sequence is TGCAGTGCTAGAGCTTACAATGAGCAGTTCTTC. Its translation: CSARAYNEQFF.

This clone appeared once. The genes are TRBV19 and TRBJ2-1; 15 nucleotides agree with TRBD2. CDR1 LNHDA and CDR2 SQIVND come from the germline V gene (reference sequence). The CDR3 spans 17 residues. Trimming took 6 bases from V and 9 from J; bases not matched to a gene: 12. Written as DNA, the CDR3 is TGTGCCAGTAGACACGGACTAGCGGGGGGGCCGTTGAGTGAGCAGTTCTTC. It codes for CASRHGLAGGPLSEQFF.

The chain employs TRBV1 and TRBJ2-1; the D call in the table, TRBD2, was not verified against the DNA. TRBV1 has pseudogene status. The CDR3 runs 16 residues. For the CDR3, the DNA is TGCACCAGCAGCCCGGGACTAGCGGGTACCTACAATGAGCAGTTCTTC. This translates into CTSSPGLAGTYNEQFF.

The chain links TRBV28 to TRBJ2-3, with D possibly being TRBD1 (5 bases). Germline lookup yields CDR1 MDHEN and CDR2 SYDVKM. This CDR3 is built from 15 residues. V dropped 6 bases and J dropped 4 bases, with 17 bases sitting between them. The CDR3 DNA reads TGTGCCAGCAGCTTACCGCAGGGTGTTGCAGATACGCAGTATTTT. Amino acids: CASSLPQGVADTQYF.

The rearrangement uses TRBV6-1 and TRBJ1-3; 7 nucleotides align to TRBD1. The CDR3 contains 14 residues. V was pared by 6 bases and J by 5 bases, with 7 bases of the junction left unmatched. Looked up from germline, CDR1 is MNHNS and CDR2 is SASEGT. CDR3 loop: CASSRDSGRNTIYF. CDR3 sequence (DNA): TGTGCCAGCAGCCGGGACAGTGGGAGAAACACCATATATTTT.

This clone has a single count. The J gene is TRBJ1-2, the V gene TRBV4-1; possibly TRBD1 for D (5 bases). This CDR3 contains 14 residues. The germline V gene has CDR1 MGHRA and CDR2 YSYEKL. The ends were cut back, 4 bases at V and 6 bases at J, with 15 bases in the middle. The CDR3 DNA reads TGCGCCAGCAGCCCTACAAAGGACAACAATGGCTACACCTTC. Translated, it gives CASSPTKDNNGYTF.

This clone occurred once. V and J are TRBV6-6 and TRBJ1-5; D is unclear. V shed 2 bases and J shed 13 bases, with 21 bases lying between them. The CDR3 is made up of 15 amino acids. Germline V gene data show CDR1 as MNHNY and CDR2 as SVGAGI (reference sequence). CDR3 in amino acids: CASSYVPAGEACQHF. CDR3 nucleotides: TGTGCCAGCAGTTACGTACCCGCCGGGGAGGCCTGTCAGCATTTT.

This chain connects TRBV10-2 to TRBJ2-7, with 8 bases that match TRBD1. From germline, CDR1 is WSHSY and CDR2 SAAADI. The CDR3 contains 15 residues. V lost 5 bases to trimming and J lost 2 bases; unmatched junction nucleotides: 8. CDR3 in amino acids: CASSQPTGAPYEQYF. The CDR3 coding sequence is TGCGCCAGCAGTCAACCGACAGGGGCCCCCTACGAGCAGTACTTC.

This clone was found once. V is TRBV27 and J is TRBJ2-1; 10 nucleotides match TRBD1. The CDR3 extends over 15 amino acids. The ends lost 6 bases at V and 7 bases at J; junction bases unmatched: 9. Germline CDR1 MNHEY, CDR2 SMNVEV (reference sequence). The CDR3 nucleotides are TGTGCCAGCAGGTCCCTAGGGACAGGGGTGAATGAGCAGTTCTTC. It translates to CASRSLGTGVNEQFF.

This clone was seen a handful of times. The rearrangement uses TRBV7-9 and TRBJ2-1; TRBD2 agrees at 12 bases. This CDR3 is 16 amino acids long. With 5 bases clipped from V and 15 bases from J, the junction kept 17 bases outside the gene matches. Germline CDR1 is SEHNR and CDR2 is FQNEAQ (reference sequence). The CDR3 region has the DNA TGTGCCAGCAGCCCACTACTAGCGGGAGGAATCTGGTGGGCGTTCTTC. It encodes CASSPLLAGGIWWAFF.

V is TRBV2 and J is TRBJ1-5; 11 nucleotides agree with TRBD1. Germline V gives CDR1 SNHLY, CDR2 FYNNEI. This CDR3 spans 16 amino acids. V was pared by 5 bases and J by 1 base, with 4 bases of the junction left unmatched. CDR3 sequence (DNA): TGTGCCAGCAGTATACGGGACAGGGGGAGCAATCAGCCCCAGCATTTT. Translating gives CASSIRDRGSNQPQHF. Variable domain in full (rest from reference TRBV2 and TRBJ1-5): EPEVTQTPSHQVTQMGQEVILRCVPISNHLYFYWYRQILGQKVEFLVSFYNNEISEKSEIFDDQFSVERPDGSNFTLKIRSTKLEDSAMYFCASSIRDRGSNQPQHFGDGTRLSIL.

The chain combines TRBV27 with TRBJ2-1; D may be TRBD2 (5 bases). The CDR3 extends over 15 amino acids. Trimming cost V 4 bases and J 3 bases, with 13 bases left between them. Germline V gives CDR1 MNHEY, CDR2 SMNVEV (reference sequence). The CDR3 is CASSSTTPLYNEQFF. In nucleotides, the CDR3 is TGTGCCAGCAGTTCGACTACACCCCTCTACAATGAGCAGTTCTTC.

The chain links TRBV25-1 to TRBJ2-6; 7 bases are shared with TRBD2. With 11 bases clipped from V and 3 bases from J, the junction kept 7 bases outside the gene matches. The V gene's germline CDR1 is MGHDK and CDR2 SYGVNS. The CDR3 sequence is 14 residues long. The CDR3 coding sequence is TGTGCCTCAAGTGGGGGGGTTGGGGCCAACGTCCTGACTTTC. Translating gives CASSGGVGANVLTF.

This chain connects TRBV7-7 to TRBJ2-5, with 8 bases lining up with TRBD2. The CDR3 covers 14 residues. The germline gives CDR1 SSHAT, CDR2 FNYEAQ (reference sequence). The V segment lost 3 bases and the J segment 5 bases; nucleotides outside the gene matches: 5. The CDR3 coding sequence is TGTGCCAGCAGCTTTACGGGACTAGGGGAGACCCAGTACTTC. This encodes CASSFTGLGETQYF. The whole variable domain, filled in from reference TRBV7-7 and TRBJ2-5, reads GAGVSQSPRYKVTKRGQDVTLRCDPISSHATLYWYQQALGQGPEFLTYFNYEAQPDKSGLPSDRFSAERPEGSISTLTIQRTEQRDSAMYRCASSFTGLGETQYFGPGTRLLVL.

The J gene is TRBJ1-2, the V gene TRBV9; 7 bases fit TRBD1. The J segment lost 7 bases and the V segment lost 3 bases, leaving 6 bases of the junction unmatched. Germline-derived CDR1 and CDR2 are SGDLS and YYNGEE. The CDR3 consists of 13 residues. CDR3 loop: CASSATGASGYTF. In DNA form, the CDR3 reads TGTGCCAGCAGCGCAACAGGGGCCAGTGGCTACACCTTC. Based on the CDR3 plus reference TRBV9 and TRBJ1-2, the full variable domain is DSGVTQTPKHLITATGQRVTLRCSPRSGDLSVYWYQQSLDQGLQFLIQYYNGEERAKGNILERFSAQQFPDLHSELNLSSLELGDSALYFCASSATGASGYTFGSGTRLTVV.

The chain employs TRBV10-3 and TRBJ2-1; possible D gene TRBD2, 5 bases. The CDR3 extends over 16 amino acids. V lost 0 bases and J 2 bases, leaving 11 bases between the germline ends. Germline CDR1 and CDR2: ENHRY and SYGVKD. The CDR3 sequence: CAISESPSNTYNEQFF. DNA of the CDR3: TGTGCCATCAGTGAGTCTCCTAGCAATACCTACAATGAGCAGTTCTTC.

This chain links TRBV29-1 with TRBJ1-4; D might be TRBD1 (6 bases). This CDR3 is 15 amino acids long. Germline V gives CDR1 SQVTM, CDR2 ANQGSEA. The V end was cut by 6 bases, the J end by 7 bases, with 21 bases between. The CDR3 spells CSVANRASRTEKLFF. The CDR3 DNA is TGCAGCGTGGCCAACAGGGCCTCGAGGACTGAAAAACTGTTTTTT.

This clone was observed once. This chain uses TRBV5-1 with TRBJ2-3, with D possibly TRBD1 on 6 matching bases. The CDR3 is 14 residues long. Deletions cut 4 bases from V and 0 bases from J, with 9 bases between. Per germline, CDR1 SGHRS and CDR2 YFSETQ. CDR3 nucleotides: TGCGCCAGCAGCCCCGGACAGAGCACAGATACGCAGTATTTT. It codes for CASSPGQSTDTQYF.

The V gene is TRBV6-5, the J gene TRBJ1-5, with 8 positions matching TRBD1. The CDR3 runs 15 residues. Germline V gene data show CDR1 as MNHEY and CDR2 as SVGAGI. V lost 7 bases, J lost 0 bases, and 5 bases stayed unmatched. CDR3 sequence: CASTGGQDSNQPQHF. The DNA of the CDR3 is TGTGCCAGCACCGGGGGACAGGATAGCAATCAGCCCCAGCATTTT.

The rearrangement joins TRBV7-8 to TRBJ2-3, with D possibly matching TRBD2 (7 bases). Germline V gene lookup returns CDR1 SGHVS and CDR2 FQNEAQ. The CDR3 sequence is 14 residues long. V was clipped by 5 bases and J by 5 bases, with 14 bases between them. The CDR3 DNA sequence: TGTGCCAGCAGCCCCGAGGGGGGGGGAGATACGCAGTATTTT. It is translated as CASSPEGGGDTQYF.

This sequence joins TRBV28 and TRBJ2-3; 7 bases are a match to TRBD2. The CDR3 consists of 15 residues. V lost 3 bases to trimming and J lost 2 bases; unmatched junction nucleotides: 5. Germline V gene lookup returns CDR1 MDHEN and CDR2 SYDVKM. The CDR3 DNA sequence: TGTGCCAGCAGTTTCGCTAGCGGTCCCACAGATACGCAGTATTTT. As protein: CASSFASGPTDTQYF.